The present entry profiles one TCR beta chain with its context. This receptor's antigen is unknown. No base quality information exists; no much larger clone differs at one position. The CDR3 covers 14 residues, taking in both the cysteine and the phenylalanine. The sequence is cut down to CDR3 DNA, 42 bases in frame from base 1. In the germline V gene (reference sequence), CDR1 corresponds to SGHKS and CDR2 to YYEKEE. V sheds 8 bases and J sheds 4 bases, leaving 16 bases between their ends. This specimen comes from a study of a mutant IDH1 vaccine in newly diagnosed glioma (TCRdb year 2021). Study-level background: In the chemotherapy-containing groups, vaccination started alongside temozolomide cycles, whereas in patients who had radiotherapy alone it started 4-6 weeks after radiotherapy. Of the approximately 33 treated patients, approximately 62% were male and around 40% were female, and the mean age was about 40 years. Prior to enrollment, patients had been given standard therapy consisting of radiotherapy alone, temozolomide alone, or radiochemotherapy with temozolomide, with the combination given to most patients. The week-35 safety follow-up was designated visit V12, and the week-47 end of study was designated visit V13. Peripheral blood samples were drawn at six visits, namely V03 (baseline), V05, V07, V10, V12 and V13. For exploratory analyses, roughly 25 treated patients had longitudinal TCRB deep sequencing done wherever samples were available. What the authors observed across the whole study: No apparent relationship was observed between pseudoprogression and alterations in the top peripheral T cell clonotypes detected by TCRB sequencing. It was noted by the authors that analyses of patient blood samples could not be reproduced owing to sample limitations. Availability determined which PBMC samples were chosen for TCRB deep sequencing. Across multiple MHC alleles, vaccine-induced immune responses were seen in around 93% of patients.

Library generation was performed with the immunoSEQ multiplex PCR assay. Following the manufacturer's protocol, the hsTCRB Kit was used to amplify rearranged TCR beta chain sequences. Sequencing of TCRB libraries was carried out on an Illumina MiSeq. The original pipeline was this. The kit vendor's proprietary platform handled demultiplexing, trimming and gene mapping. The clones in this table, taken by TCRdb from immuneACCESS, are in-frame only. Not every clone is retained; where verified, under half of the shortfall comes from an unresolved V gene, and the cause of the rest is unknown. The DNA was the basis for D and trimming; V, J and clone size are from that table. The sample data list about 85,000 clones, and nearly 90% of these were observed just once. The ten largest clones represent 0.6% to 0.95% of the sample. The time point label, read with the paper, signifies: week 47, end of study. A 20-mer mutant IDH1 peptide at 300 micrograms in Montanide made up each vaccine dose, which was injected subcutaneously together with topical imiquimod. Eight vaccinations were administered to patients in weeks 1, 3, 5, 7, 11, 15, 19 and 23, corresponding to visits V03 through V10. Newly diagnosed WHO grade 3 or 4 IDH1-mutant astrocytomas showing loss of nuclear ATRX were present in the donors. The samples were drawn from NOA16, a multicentre, single-arm, open-label phase I trial in Germany that tested a mutant IDH1 peptide vaccine in humans for the first time. Genomic DNA for TCRB sequencing was extracted from EDTA blood using the DNeasy Blood and Tissue Kit.

This receptor was obtained from a woman aged 45-60 years with glioma. The source material was PBMCs, sampled from a glioma patient whose treatment included an IDH1 peptide vaccine. Recombination connected TRBV5-5 to TRBJ2-1, with TRBD1 perhaps the D gene, on 6 matching bases. The DNA sequence reads TGTGCCAGTTGCGTTTGGGACACTTACAATGAGCAGTTCTTC. This sequence encodes CASCVWDTYNEQFF.